A selection of T cell receptor beta chains follows, all from one sample in a study of blood T cells in healthy people across ages. TCRdb processed the 5' RACE reads anew with MiXCR; each CDR3 protein has one entry. The repertoire consists of around 1,600,000 distinct CDR3 sequences, with 35% to 45% occurring once and the leading ten covering about 4%. Input material: blood. The receptors stem from a woman aged 18-29 years in good health. Each CDR3 is given with its conserved first and last residue. D genes are given only for firm matches. Expanded clones are given a class, and other clones once, few, many or no size at all.

d_gene: TRBD1
v_gene: TRBV4-1
abundance: .
j_gene: TRBJ2-7
CDR3nt: TGCGCCAGCAGCCAAGATGGGCGGACAGGTTACTACAATGAGCAGTACTTC
CDR3aa: CASSQDGRTGYYNEQYF

d_gene: .
v_gene: TRBV2
abundance: .
j_gene: TRBJ1-2
CDR3nt: TGTGCCAGCGGGTCGGAGAACTATGGCTACACCTTC
CDR3aa: CASGSENYGYTF

d_gene: .
v_gene: TRBV7-2
abundance: once
j_gene: TRBJ2-7
CDR3nt: TGTGCCAGCAGCCGGCGCCCGGAAGAGCAGTACTTC
CDR3aa: CASSRRPEEQYF

d_gene: TRBD2
v_gene: TRBV6-2/TRBV6-3
abundance: .
j_gene: TRBJ2-1
CDR3nt: TGTGCCAGTAGCGGGTCCCTCCGGAATGAGCAGTTCTTC
CDR3aa: CASSGSLRNEQFF

d_gene: TRBD2
v_gene: TRBV11-2
abundance: once
j_gene: TRBJ2-1
CDR3nt: TGTGCCAGCAGCTTTGGACTAGGCTCCTACAATGAGCAGTTCTTC
CDR3aa: CASSFGLGSYNEQFF

d_gene: .
v_gene: TRBV25-1
abundance: .
j_gene: TRBJ2-1
CDR3nt: TGTGCCAGCTCGAAAAGGTCCACCCACAATGAGCAGTTCTTC
CDR3aa: CASSKRSTHNEQFF

d_gene: .
v_gene: TRBV7-2
abundance: few
j_gene: TRBJ2-3
CDR3nt: TGTGCCAGCAGCGCCCGGCCCGGTGGTAGAACAGATACGCAGTATTTT
CDR3aa: CASSARPGGRTDTQYF

d_gene: .
v_gene: TRBV11-1
abundance: .
j_gene: TRBJ1-1
CDR3nt: TGTGCCAGCAGCTTAGTGTTGCAGGCGAACACTGAAGCTTTCTTT
CDR3aa: CASSLVLQANTEAFF

d_gene: .
v_gene: TRBV27
abundance: .
j_gene: TRBJ1-2
CDR3nt: TGTGCCAGCACCTCTCTGTTTGGCAGGGACAATGGCTACACCTTC
CDR3aa: CASTSLFGRDNGYTF

d_gene: .
v_gene: TRBV25-1
abundance: .
j_gene: TRBJ2-1
CDR3nt: TGTGCCAGCAGTGGGAGGTTTGTGCGATCCTACAATGAGCAGTTCTTC
CDR3aa: CASSGRFVRSYNEQFF

d_gene: TRBD1
v_gene: TRBV20-1
abundance: few
j_gene: TRBJ2-1
CDR3nt: TGCAGTGCTTCTCGGACAGGCTCCTACAATGAGCAGTTCTTC
CDR3aa: CSASRTGSYNEQFF

d_gene: .
v_gene: TRBV20-1
abundance: .
j_gene: TRBJ1-1
CDR3nt: TGCAGTGCTAGCAAGACAGTGGGGAACACTGAAGCTTTCTTT
CDR3aa: CSASKTVGNTEAFF

d_gene: .
v_gene: TRBV27
abundance: .
j_gene: TRBJ1-2
CDR3nt: TGTGCCAGCAGTTTGGTAGGGGGACCCTATGGCTACACCTTC
CDR3aa: CASSLVGGPYGYTF

d_gene: TRBD1
v_gene: TRBV19
abundance: .
j_gene: TRBJ1-1
CDR3nt: TGTGCCAGTCGGACAGGGAGGAATATGAACACTGAAGCTTTCTTT
CDR3aa: CASRTGRNMNTEAFF

d_gene: .
v_gene: TRBV7-2
abundance: .
j_gene: TRBJ2-5
CDR3nt: TGTGCCAGCAGCTTAGCAGGGTTGACCGAGACCCAGTACTTC
CDR3aa: CASSLAGLTETQYF

d_gene: .
v_gene: TRBV11-3
abundance: .
j_gene: TRBJ2-7
CDR3nt: TGTGCCAGCAGCTTAGGCGTTTCCCCGTACTACGAGCAGTACTTC
CDR3aa: CASSLGVSPYYEQYF

d_gene: TRBD2
v_gene: TRBV10-2
abundance: .
j_gene: TRBJ2-1
CDR3nt: TGCGCCAGCAGCACTAGCGGGGGGGCTACCAGCTCCTACAATGAGCAGTTCTTC
CDR3aa: CASSTSGGATSSYNEQFF

d_gene: .
v_gene: TRBV29-1
abundance: once
j_gene: TRBJ2-1
CDR3nt: TGCAGCGTTGAGGCTAGTCTATACAATGAGCAGTTCTTC
CDR3aa: CSVEASLYNEQFF

d_gene: TRBD1
v_gene: TRBV9
abundance: .
j_gene: TRBJ2-6
CDR3nt: TGTGCCAGCAGCCCCTATCCCGGGACAGGGGCCGGGGCCAACGTCCTGACTTTC
CDR3aa: CASSPYPGTGAGANVLTF

d_gene: TRBD1
v_gene: TRBV6-1
abundance: few
j_gene: TRBJ2-7
CDR3nt: TGTGCCAGCAGGAGGACAGGGGAATTCTACGAGCAGTACTTC
CDR3aa: CASRRTGEFYEQYF

d_gene: .
v_gene: TRBV18
abundance: .
j_gene: TRBJ2-7
CDR3nt: TGTGCCAGCCCACCAGTGGAAACTGGTGAGCAGTACTTC
CDR3aa: CASPPVETGEQYF

d_gene: TRBD1
v_gene: TRBV3-1
abundance: once
j_gene: TRBJ1-1
CDR3nt: TGTGCCAGCAGCCAAGATAATATGGACAGGACCCTGGCTGAAGCTTTCTTT
CDR3aa: CASSQDNMDRTLAEAFF

d_gene: TRBD2
v_gene: TRBV27
abundance: .
j_gene: TRBJ2-1
CDR3nt: TGTGCCAGCAGCCGTAGCGGGAGCGCAACCCTCTACAATGAGCAGTTCTTC
CDR3aa: CASSRSGSATLYNEQFF

d_gene: .
v_gene: TRBV20-1
abundance: few
j_gene: TRBJ2-1
CDR3nt: TGCAGTGCTAGAAAGAATCCCCTGAATGAGCAGTTCTTC
CDR3aa: CSARKNPLNEQFF

d_gene: TRBD1
v_gene: TRBV20-1
abundance: few
j_gene: TRBJ1-2
CDR3nt: TGCAGTGCTAGAACCACAGGGGGGTATGGCTACACCTTC
CDR3aa: CSARTTGGYGYTF

d_gene: .
v_gene: TRBV5-1
abundance: .
j_gene: TRBJ1-4
CDR3nt: TGCGCCAGCAGCTTACAAGAAAAACTGTTTTTT
CDR3aa: CASSLQEKLFF

d_gene: .
v_gene: TRBV4-1
abundance: .
j_gene: TRBJ2-7
CDR3nt: TGCGCCAGCAGCCTTTCTGCGGGGGCAGCCTACGAGCAGTACTTC
CDR3aa: CASSLSAGAAYEQYF

d_gene: TRBD1
v_gene: TRBV7-9
abundance: few
j_gene: TRBJ1-2
CDR3nt: TGTGCCAGCAGCGCAGGGACAGTCTATGGCTACACCTTC
CDR3aa: CASSAGTVYGYTF

d_gene: .
v_gene: TRBV10-3
abundance: .
j_gene: TRBJ2-3
CDR3nt: TGTGCCATCAATGGGCAGGAGAGAGATACGCAGTATTTT
CDR3aa: CAINGQERDTQYF

d_gene: TRBD1
v_gene: TRBV4-2
abundance: .
j_gene: TRBJ2-6
CDR3nt: TGTGCCAGCAGCCAACCCGGACAGGGGGCGGCCAACGTCCTGACTTTC
CDR3aa: CASSQPGQGAANVLTF

d_gene: TRBD2
v_gene: TRBV6-2/TRBV6-3
abundance: .
j_gene: TRBJ2-3
CDR3nt: TGTGCCAGCGGTAGCGGGGGATCAGATACGCAGTATTTT
CDR3aa: CASGSGGSDTQYF

d_gene: TRBD2
v_gene: TRBV4-3
abundance: few
j_gene: TRBJ2-3
CDR3nt: TGCGCCAGCAGCAAGAGGGGACTAGCGTACGGAGATACGCAGTATTTT
CDR3aa: CASSKRGLAYGDTQYF

d_gene: TRBD1
v_gene: TRBV30
abundance: .
j_gene: TRBJ2-2
CDR3nt: TGTGCCTGGACAAAACAGGGGAACTACGCCGGGGAGCTGTTTTTT
CDR3aa: CAWTKQGNYAGELFF

d_gene: TRBD1
v_gene: TRBV2
abundance: few
j_gene: TRBJ1-5
CDR3nt: TGTGCCAGCAGGAGACAGGGCGGTGAAAATCAGCCCCAGCATTTT
CDR3aa: CASRRQGGENQPQHF

d_gene: .
v_gene: TRBV7-9
abundance: .
j_gene: TRBJ2-3
CDR3nt: TGTGCCAGCAGCTTACCACGGGGAGCGTTTAGTGCAGATACGCAGTATTTT
CDR3aa: CASSLPRGAFSADTQYF

d_gene: .
v_gene: TRBV11-3
abundance: .
j_gene: TRBJ2-3
CDR3nt: TGTGCCAGCAGCTTAACTCCGACCACAGATACGCAGTATTTT
CDR3aa: CASSLTPTTDTQYF

d_gene: TRBD1
v_gene: TRBV9
abundance: few
j_gene: TRBJ1-1
CDR3nt: TGTGCCAGCAGCGTAGCGAGACAGGGTAAAACTGAAGCTTTCTTT
CDR3aa: CASSVARQGKTEAFF

d_gene: .
v_gene: TRBV27
abundance: few
j_gene: TRBJ2-3
CDR3nt: TGTGCCAGCAGTTTATCGGCAGGTACGCAGTATTTT
CDR3aa: CASSLSAGTQYF

d_gene: TRBD1
v_gene: TRBV5-6
abundance: .
j_gene: TRBJ1-1
CDR3nt: TGTGCCAGCAGCTATGCCCCTGGATGGCAGGGGGCAGGGAACACTGAAGCTTTCTTT
CDR3aa: CASSYAPGWQGAGNTEAFF

d_gene: .
v_gene: TRBV30
abundance: .
j_gene: TRBJ2-7
CDR3nt: TGTGCCTGGAGTGTAAATGGCCGGGGCGAGCAGTACTTC
CDR3aa: CAWSVNGRGEQYF

d_gene: TRBD2
v_gene: TRBV7-3
abundance: .
j_gene: TRBJ2-3
CDR3nt: TGTGCCAGCAGCTTAGGGACTAGCGGATCTGGAGATACGCAGTATTTT
CDR3aa: CASSLGTSGSGDTQYF